The 10 T cell receptor beta chains below all came from one sample that was sequenced in a study of blood T cells in healthy people across ages. Together with a sample-barcoded 5' primer, a J-beta primer mix was included in a second PCR lasting about 7 to 12 cycles. TCRdb ran MiXCR on the 5' RACE reads and lists one entry per CDR3 protein. The sample holds approximately 600,000 distinct CDR3 sequences, 45% to 65% seen once. Source material: blood. The receptor source for this set is a man in his sixties in good health.

Concerning this clonotype itself: One end of the junction is discordant with germline, which a read error may explain. The chain has TRBV20-1 and TRBJ2-3; TRBD2 matches at 9 bases. The CDR3 covers 14 residues. Per the germline V gene, CDR1 is DFQATT and CDR2 is SNEGSKA (reference sequence). The CDR3 sequence is CSTRDGGGGDTQYF. CDR3 bases: TGCAGTACTAGAGATGGCGGGGGGGGAGATACGCAGTATTTT.

This chain uses TRBV15 with TRBJ2-1; 8 bases fit TRBD1. The V gene end was trimmed by 2 bases and the J gene end by 8 bases; junction bases not matched to a gene: 11. This CDR3 contains 16 residues. Germline V gene sequence: CDR1 LNHNV, CDR2 YYDKDF (reference sequence). The CDR3 protein is CATSRRPGQGGDEQFF. The CDR3, as DNA: TGTGCCACCAGCAGAAGACCCGGACAGGGCGGGGATGAGCAGTTCTTC.

The chain uses TRBV12-3 or TRBV12-4 and TRBJ2-5; 7 nucleotides line up with TRBD2. The CDR3 loop spans 15 amino acids. With 3 bases clipped from V and 5 bases from J, the junction kept 9 bases outside the gene matches. The CDR3 reads CASSLAAGKEETQYF. CDR3 coding DNA: TGTGCCAGCAGTTTGGCAGCGGGGAAAGAGGAGACCCAGTACTTC.

Concerning this clonotype itself: The junction and the germline gene differ at one end; a read error may be behind it. This chain links TRBV7-6 with TRBJ2-5; no reliable D call. The CDR3 loop spans 15 amino acids. Germline V CDR1 and CDR2: SGHVS, FNYEAQ. In nucleotides, the CDR3 is TGTGCCAGCAGCTTAGGGGCGCCGCCGCAAGGGACCCAGTACTTC. Translating it yields CASSLGAPPQGTQYF.

This chain joins TRBV4-3 and TRBJ2-6, with 7 positions matching TRBD1. Trimming removed 0 bases from V and 2 bases from J; junction bases left unmatched: 13. This CDR3 comprises 20 residues. Germline-derived CDR1 and CDR2 are LGHNA and YSLEER. This chain's CDR3 is CASSQESVGRGWAGANVLTF. DNA of the CDR3: TGCGCCAGCAGCCAAGAATCCGTTGGCAGGGGGTGGGCTGGGGCCAACGTCCTGACTTTC.

In this sample, this clonotype turned up a few times. This sequence joins TRBV20-1 and TRBJ2-7; 15 bases align to TRBD2. Germline lookup yields CDR1 DFQATT and CDR2 SNEGSKA (reference sequence). Trimming removed 5 bases from V and 1 base from J; junction bases left unmatched: 12. The CDR3 is 18 amino acids. CDR3 in amino acids: CSARGPGTSGGPSYEQYF. CDR3 DNA sequence: TGCAGTGCTCGAGGTCCCGGGACTAGCGGGGGGCCGTCCTACGAGCAGTACTTC.

In DNA form, the CDR3 reads TGTGCCAGCAGTGTAGGGACACCCAAGGGGACCCAGTACTTC. Translating gives CASSVGTPKGTQYF. The chain links TRBV12-3 or TRBV12-4 to TRBJ2-5; D might be TRBD1 (6 bases). The CDR3 is 14 residues long. Trimming pared 5 bases from V and 7 bases from J, leaving 17 bases between.

This clonotype was detected a few times. The chain combines TRBV28 with TRBJ1-2; D is ambiguous. This CDR3 is 13 amino acids long. The germline V gene has CDR1 MDHEN and CDR2 SYDVKM. With 6 bases removed from V and 2 bases from J, the gap between germline ends came to 10 bases. CDR3 DNA: TGTGCCAGCAGCCCTGGATTGAACTATGGCTACACCTTC. Protein product: CASSPGLNYGYTF.

The CDR3 nucleotides are TGCAGTGCTAGAGATTGGGGAAACTATGGCTACACCTTC. This translates into CSARDWGNYGYTF. This sequence joins TRBV20-1 and TRBJ1-2, with D hard to call. Trimming took off 0 bases at V and 2 bases at J, with 7 bases between the two ends. This CDR3 has 13 residues. Germline lookup yields CDR1 DFQATT and CDR2 SNEGSKA (reference sequence).

This clonotype was detected only a few times. The chain combines TRBV20-1 with TRBJ2-1; 8 bases fit TRBD2. The ends lost 6 bases at V and 9 bases at J; junction bases unmatched: 13. This CDR3 comprises 14 residues. CDR1 and CDR2 (germline): DFQATT, SNEGSKA (reference sequence). The CDR3 protein is CSAQEVGGAGEQFF. DNA for the CDR3: TGCAGTGCCCAAGAGGTCGGGGGGGCCGGTGAGCAGTTCTTC.